Listed here are 15 T cell receptor beta chains from one sample, sequenced in a study of response to subunit inactivated influenza vaccine. TCRdb used MiXCR to reprocess the RT-PCR reads, holding one entry per CDR3 protein. In the table there are over 150,000 distinct CDR3 sequences, around 9.9% of which are singletons. Source: non-naive T cells sorted from PBMCs, taken about 40 days after vaccination. All receptors derive from a man aged 50-59 years who received an inactivated influenza vaccine.

The V gene is TRBV6-1, the J gene TRBJ2-5, with TRBD2 matching 7 bases. CDR3 length: 16 residues. Germline V lookup: CDR1 MNHNS, CDR2 SASEGT. Unmatched junction bases numbered 7, after V lost 2 bases and J lost 1 base. The CDR3 reads CASSEWAGRAQETQYF. In nucleotides, the CDR3 is TGTGCCAGCAGTGAATGGGCAGGGAGGGCCCAAGAGACCCAGTACTTC.

This rearrangement joins TRBV11-2 to TRBJ2-1, with D tentatively TRBD2 (7 bases). Deletions cut 7 bases from V and 8 bases from J, with 15 bases between. The CDR3 runs to 13 residues. Germline CDR1 is SGHAT and CDR2 is FQNNGV. The CDR3 DNA reads TGTGCCAGCAACCGGGGGGCTAGGGATGAGCAGTTCTTC. Its translation: CASNRGARDEQFF.

Only a few counts were recorded for this clonotype. The chain carries TRBV27 and TRBJ2-7; a weak D match, TRBD2 (5 bases). The germline CDR1 and CDR2 sequences are MNHEY and SMNVEV (reference sequence). V was pared by 7 bases and J by 2 bases, with 12 bases between. The CDR3 has 13 amino acids. The CDR3 DNA follows: TGTGCCAGCACAAGAGGGAATCCCTACGAGCAGTACTTC. Protein: CASTRGNPYEQYF.

In this sample, this clonotype turned up many times. The rearrangement uses TRBV7-8 and TRBJ2-7, with D hard to call. Looked up from germline, CDR1 is SGHVS and CDR2 is FQNEAQ. V lost 3 bases, J lost 0 bases, and 9 bases lay in between. CDR3 length: 14 amino acids. CDR3 loop: CASSLAAHSYEQYF. For the CDR3, the DNA is TGTGCCAGCAGCTTGGCGGCACACTCCTACGAGCAGTACTTC.

This clonotype came up a few times. The J gene is TRBJ1-1, the V gene TRBV3-1; no definite D call. The germline V gene has CDR1 LGHDT and CDR2 YNNKEL (reference sequence). Trimming removed 4 bases from V and 1 base from J, with 7 bases in between. There are 13 residues in the CDR3. CDR3 sequence: CASSPHGNTEAFF. The DNA for the CDR3 is TGTGCCAGCAGCCCACATGGGAACACTGAAGCTTTCTTT. Together with reference TRBV3-1 and TRBJ1-1, the CDR3 gives the full variable domain: DTAVSQTPKYLVTQMGNDKSIKCEQNLGHDTMYWYKQDSKKFLKIMFSYNNKELIINETVPNRFSPKSPDKAHLNLHINSLELGDSAVYFCASSPHGNTEAFFGQGTRLTVV.

This clonotype was seen many times. The rearrangement uses TRBV5-1 and TRBJ2-4; the D gene is possibly TRBD1 (5 bases). Between the trimmed V and J ends, which lost 3 bases and 4 bases, there was a span of 14 bases. Looked up from germline, CDR1 is SGHRS and CDR2 is YFSETQ. The CDR3 loop spans 15 amino acids. The CDR3 loop is CASSWGPGPKNIQYF. The CDR3 DNA reads as TGCGCCAGCAGCTGGGGCCCGGGTCCTAAAAACATTCAGTACTTC. Filled out from reference TRBV5-1 and TRBJ2-4, the complete variable domain reads KAGVTQTPRYLIKTRGQQVTLSCSPISGHRSVSWYQQTPGQGLQFLFEYFSETQRNKGNFPGRFSGRQFSNSRSEMNVSTLELGDSALYLCASSWGPGPKNIQYFGAGTRLSVL.

This clonotype was picked up many times. The CDR3 protein is CASSLVAGGPGTDTQYF. DNA for the CDR3: TGTGCCAGCAGCTTAGTAGCGGGGGGGCCCGGCACAGATACGCAGTATTTT. This chain uses TRBV7-8 with TRBJ2-3; TRBD2 matches at 11 bases. CDR1 is SGHVS, CDR2 FQNEAQ, per germline. The CDR3 totals 17 residues. J was trimmed by 1 base and V by 1 base; bases with no gene match: 4.

The genes are TRBV13 and TRBJ2-1; unclear D gene. CDR1 and CDR2 (germline): PRHDT, FYEKMQ (reference sequence). The V end was cut by 5 bases, the J end by 5 bases, with 19 bases between. This CDR3 region has 16 residues. The CDR3 spells CASSRLSRQKHNEQFF. Here the CDR3 DNA reads TGTGCCAGCAGCCGTCTCAGTAGGCAGAAACACAATGAGCAGTTCTTC.

This clonotype appeared many times. V gene TRBV11-2 combines with J gene TRBJ2-7; D not certain. The germline V gene has CDR1 SGHAT and CDR2 FQNNGV. Trimming shortened V by 4 bases and J by 3 bases, and 16 bases separated the two germline ends. The CDR3 consists of 15 residues. The chain's CDR3 is CASSSILVSRYEQYF. In DNA, the CDR3 is TGTGCCAGCAGCTCAATTCTGGTTTCTCGCTACGAGCAGTACTTC.

The sample holds many counts of this clonotype. The chain's CDR3 is CASSNTGLAGAYEQFF. DNA for the CDR3: TGTGCCAGCAGTAACACGGGACTAGCGGGAGCGTATGAGCAGTTCTTC. The chain carries TRBV28 and TRBJ2-1, with 14 positions matching TRBD2. V lost 5 bases, J lost 8 bases, and 8 bases stayed unmatched. Per germline, CDR1 MDHEN and CDR2 SYDVKM. The CDR3 spans 16 residues. The variable domain in full, with the rest retrieved from reference TRBV28 and TRBJ2-1, is DVKVTQSSRYLVKRTGEKVFLECVQDMDHENMFWYRQDPGLGLRLIYFSYDVKMKEKGDIPEGYSVSREKKERFSLILESASTNQTSMYLCASSNTGLAGAYEQFFGPGTRLTVL.

At least ten counts were recorded for this clonotype. V and J are TRBV5-1 and TRBJ1-4; D is possibly TRBD1 (6 bases). Trimming removed 5 bases from V and 1 base from J, with 9 bases in between. The CDR3 sequence is 14 residues long. Germline values: CDR1 SGHRS, CDR2 YFSETQ. The CDR3 bases are TGCGCCAGCAGAAAGGGGGGAACTAATGAAAAACTGTTTTTT. Translating it yields CASRKGGTNEKLFF.

There are many counts of this clonotype. The V call is TRBV4-3, the J call TRBJ2-2; maybe TRBD2 (6 bases). This CDR3 has 14 residues. Germline assignment: CDR1 LGHNA and CDR2 YSLEER. V was cut by 4 bases and J by 6 bases, with 12 bases left in between. The CDR3 reads CASSLQAGSGELFF. In DNA form, the CDR3 reads TGCGCCAGCAGCCTACAGGCGGGGTCCGGGGAGCTGTTTTTT.

The table lists this clonotype with many counts. The chain has TRBV7-9 and TRBJ2-1; D perhaps matches TRBD2 (7 bases). Germline V CDR1 and CDR2: SEHNR, FQNEAQ (reference sequence). Trimming removed 3 bases from V and 9 bases from J, with 18 bases in between. This CDR3 region has 15 residues. CDR3 protein: CASSLGAGPGGEQFF. CDR3 DNA: TGTGCCAGCAGCTTGGGGGCGGGCCCGGGGGGTGAGCAGTTCTTC.

This clonotype was picked up a small number of times. The chain is built from TRBV20-1 and TRBJ2-2; 9 positions match TRBD2. Germline V gene sequence: CDR1 DFQATT, CDR2 SNEGSKA (reference sequence). This CDR3 contains 15 residues. The trim removed 6 bases at V and 6 bases at J, leaving 11 bases unmatched. CDR3 coding DNA: TGCAGTGCCTCTAAAGCGGGGGGTAATTCCGGGGAGCTGTTTTTT. Translated, it gives CSASKAGGNSGELFF.

The CDR3 DNA reads TGTGCCAGCAGTTACGGCAGGTACAATGAGCAGTTCTTC. This gives the protein CASSYGRYNEQFF. This sequence joins TRBV6-5 and TRBJ2-1; D not certain. CDR3 length equals 13 residues. CDR1 is MNHEY and CDR2 is SVGAGI in the germline V gene. The V and J ends lost 2 bases and 4 bases respectively, with 6 bases between them.